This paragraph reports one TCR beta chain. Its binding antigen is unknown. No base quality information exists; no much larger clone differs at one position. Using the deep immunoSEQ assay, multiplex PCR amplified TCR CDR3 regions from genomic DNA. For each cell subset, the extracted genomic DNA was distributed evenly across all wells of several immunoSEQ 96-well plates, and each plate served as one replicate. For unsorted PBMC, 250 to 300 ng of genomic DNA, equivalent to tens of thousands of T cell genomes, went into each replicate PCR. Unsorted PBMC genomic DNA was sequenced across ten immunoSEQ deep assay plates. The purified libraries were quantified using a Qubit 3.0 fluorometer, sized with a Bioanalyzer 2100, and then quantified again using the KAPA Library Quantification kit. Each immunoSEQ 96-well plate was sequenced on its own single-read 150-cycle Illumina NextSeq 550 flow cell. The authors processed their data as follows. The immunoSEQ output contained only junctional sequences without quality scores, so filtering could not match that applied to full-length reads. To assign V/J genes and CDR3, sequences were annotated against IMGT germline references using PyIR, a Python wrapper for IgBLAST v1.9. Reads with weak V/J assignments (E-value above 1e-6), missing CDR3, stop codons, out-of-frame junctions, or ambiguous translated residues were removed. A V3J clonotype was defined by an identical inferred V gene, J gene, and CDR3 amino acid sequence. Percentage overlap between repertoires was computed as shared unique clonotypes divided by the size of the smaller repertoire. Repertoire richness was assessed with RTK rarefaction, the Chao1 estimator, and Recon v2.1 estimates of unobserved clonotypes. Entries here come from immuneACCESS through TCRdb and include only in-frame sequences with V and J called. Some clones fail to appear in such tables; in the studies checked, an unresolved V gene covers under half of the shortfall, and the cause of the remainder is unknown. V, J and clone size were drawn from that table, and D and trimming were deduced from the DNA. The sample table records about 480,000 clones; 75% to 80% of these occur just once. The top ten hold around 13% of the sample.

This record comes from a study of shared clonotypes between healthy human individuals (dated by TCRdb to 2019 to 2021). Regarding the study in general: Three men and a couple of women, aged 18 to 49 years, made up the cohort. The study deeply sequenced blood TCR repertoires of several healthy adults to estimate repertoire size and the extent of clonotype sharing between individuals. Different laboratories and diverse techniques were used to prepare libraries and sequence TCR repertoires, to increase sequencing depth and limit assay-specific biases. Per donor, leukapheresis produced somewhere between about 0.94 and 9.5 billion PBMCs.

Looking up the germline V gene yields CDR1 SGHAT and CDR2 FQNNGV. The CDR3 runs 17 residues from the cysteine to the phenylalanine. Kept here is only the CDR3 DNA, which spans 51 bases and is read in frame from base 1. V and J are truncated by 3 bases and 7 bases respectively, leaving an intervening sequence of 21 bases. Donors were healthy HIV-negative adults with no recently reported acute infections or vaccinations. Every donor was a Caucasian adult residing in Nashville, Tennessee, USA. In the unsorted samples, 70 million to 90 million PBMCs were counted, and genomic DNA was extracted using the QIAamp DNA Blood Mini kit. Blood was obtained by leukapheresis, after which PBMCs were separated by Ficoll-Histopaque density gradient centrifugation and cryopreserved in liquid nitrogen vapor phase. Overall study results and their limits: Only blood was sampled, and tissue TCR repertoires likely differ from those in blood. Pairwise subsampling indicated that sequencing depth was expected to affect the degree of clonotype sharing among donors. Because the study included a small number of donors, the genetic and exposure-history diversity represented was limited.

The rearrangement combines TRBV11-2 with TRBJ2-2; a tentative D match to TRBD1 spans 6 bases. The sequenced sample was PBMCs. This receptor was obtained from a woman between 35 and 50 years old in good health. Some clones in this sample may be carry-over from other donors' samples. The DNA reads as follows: TGTGCCAGCAGCTTTCGGGTTCGAGTAGAACAGGGCGGGGAGCTGTTTTTT. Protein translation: CASSFRVRVEQGGELFF.